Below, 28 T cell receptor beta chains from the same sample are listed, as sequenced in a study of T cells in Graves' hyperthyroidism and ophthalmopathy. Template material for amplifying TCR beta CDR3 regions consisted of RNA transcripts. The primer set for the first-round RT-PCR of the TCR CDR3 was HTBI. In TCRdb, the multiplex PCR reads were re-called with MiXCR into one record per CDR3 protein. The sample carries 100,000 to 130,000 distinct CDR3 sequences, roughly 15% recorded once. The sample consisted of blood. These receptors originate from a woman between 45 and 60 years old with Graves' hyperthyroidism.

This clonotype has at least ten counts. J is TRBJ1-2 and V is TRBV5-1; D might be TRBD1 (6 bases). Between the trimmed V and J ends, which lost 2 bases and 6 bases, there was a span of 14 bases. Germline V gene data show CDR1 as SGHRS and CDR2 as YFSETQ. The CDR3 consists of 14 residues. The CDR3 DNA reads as TGCGCCAGCAGCTTAACCACAGGGTCTGATGGCTACACCTTC. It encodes CASSLTTGSDGYTF.

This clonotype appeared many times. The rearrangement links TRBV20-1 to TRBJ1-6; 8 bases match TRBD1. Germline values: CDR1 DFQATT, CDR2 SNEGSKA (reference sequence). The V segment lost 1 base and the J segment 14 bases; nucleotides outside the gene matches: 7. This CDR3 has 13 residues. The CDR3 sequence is CSARGSDRGTLHF. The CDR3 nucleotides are TGCAGTGCTAGAGGTAGTGACAGGGGAACCCTCCACTTT.

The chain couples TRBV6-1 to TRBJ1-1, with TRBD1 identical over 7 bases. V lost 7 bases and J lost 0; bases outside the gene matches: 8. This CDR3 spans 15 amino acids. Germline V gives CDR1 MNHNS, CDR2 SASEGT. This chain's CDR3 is CASTRRDSLNTEAFF. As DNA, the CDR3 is TGTGCCAGCACCAGAAGGGACAGTCTGAACACTGAAGCTTTCTTT.

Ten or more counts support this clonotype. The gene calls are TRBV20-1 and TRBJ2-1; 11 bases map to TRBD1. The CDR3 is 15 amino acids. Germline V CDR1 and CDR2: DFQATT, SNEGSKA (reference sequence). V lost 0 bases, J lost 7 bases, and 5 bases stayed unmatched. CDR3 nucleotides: TGCAGTGCTAGAGAAGGACAGGGGGCTGGGAATGAGCAGTTCTTC. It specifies CSAREGQGAGNEQFF.

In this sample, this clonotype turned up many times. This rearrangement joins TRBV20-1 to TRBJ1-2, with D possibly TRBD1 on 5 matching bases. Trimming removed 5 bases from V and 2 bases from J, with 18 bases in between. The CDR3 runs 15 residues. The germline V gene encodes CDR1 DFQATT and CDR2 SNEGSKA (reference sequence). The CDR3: CSAPMLGRANYGYTF. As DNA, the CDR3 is TGCAGTGCTCCCATGCTCGGCAGGGCCAACTATGGCTACACCTTC.

The DNA for the CDR3 is TGTGCCAGCAGTTTCTATAGCAATCAGCCCCAGCATTTT. Encoded protein: CASSFYSNQPQHF. The chain combines TRBV27 with TRBJ1-5, with D unresolved. Germline values: CDR1 MNHEY, CDR2 SMNVEV (reference sequence). This CDR3 has 13 amino acids. The ends were cut back, 3 bases at V and 0 bases at J, with 3 bases in the middle.

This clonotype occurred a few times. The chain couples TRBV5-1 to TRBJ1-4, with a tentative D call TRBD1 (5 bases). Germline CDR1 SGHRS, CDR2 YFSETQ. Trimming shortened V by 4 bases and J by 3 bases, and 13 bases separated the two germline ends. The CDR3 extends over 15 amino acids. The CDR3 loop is CASSLQGNANEKLFF. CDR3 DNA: TGCGCCAGCAGCCTCCAGGGTAATGCTAATGAAAAACTGTTTTTT.

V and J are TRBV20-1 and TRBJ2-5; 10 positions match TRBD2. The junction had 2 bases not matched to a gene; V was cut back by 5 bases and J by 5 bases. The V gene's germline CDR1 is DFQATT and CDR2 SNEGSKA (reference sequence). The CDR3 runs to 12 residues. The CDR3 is CSAETSGETQYF. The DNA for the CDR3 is TGCAGTGCTGAGACTAGCGGGGAGACCCAGTACTTC.

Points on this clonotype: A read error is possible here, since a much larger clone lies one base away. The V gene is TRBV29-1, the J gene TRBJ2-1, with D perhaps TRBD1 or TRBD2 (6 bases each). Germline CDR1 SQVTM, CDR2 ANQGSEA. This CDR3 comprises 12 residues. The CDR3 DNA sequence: TGCAGAGTTGTCGGAGGGGGGATTGAGCAGTTCTTC. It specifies CRVVGGGIEQFF.

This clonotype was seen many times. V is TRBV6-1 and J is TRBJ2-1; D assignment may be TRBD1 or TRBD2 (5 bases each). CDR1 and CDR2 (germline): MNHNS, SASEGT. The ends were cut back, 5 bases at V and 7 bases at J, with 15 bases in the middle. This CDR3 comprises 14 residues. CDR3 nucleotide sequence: TGTGCCAGCAGTCGGCTAGCCGGGGCGAATGAGCAGTTCTTC. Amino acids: CASSRLAGANEQFF.

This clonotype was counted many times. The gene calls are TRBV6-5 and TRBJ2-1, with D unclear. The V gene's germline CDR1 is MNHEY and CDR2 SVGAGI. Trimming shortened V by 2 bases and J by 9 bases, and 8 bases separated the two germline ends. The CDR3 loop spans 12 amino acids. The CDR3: CASSYPVGEQFF. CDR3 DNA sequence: TGTGCCAGCAGTTACCCGGTGGGTGAGCAGTTCTTC.

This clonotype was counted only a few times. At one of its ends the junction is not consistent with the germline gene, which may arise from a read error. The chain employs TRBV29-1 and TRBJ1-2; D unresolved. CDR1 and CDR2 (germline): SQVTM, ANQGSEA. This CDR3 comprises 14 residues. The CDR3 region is CSVGQAASNYGYAF. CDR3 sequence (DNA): TGCAGCGTTGGACAAGCCGCCAGTAACTATGGCTACGCCTTC.

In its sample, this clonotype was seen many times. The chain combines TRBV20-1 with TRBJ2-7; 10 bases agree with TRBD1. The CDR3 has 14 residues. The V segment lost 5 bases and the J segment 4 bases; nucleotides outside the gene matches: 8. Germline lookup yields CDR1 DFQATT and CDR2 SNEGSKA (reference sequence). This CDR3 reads CSADPRDRGYEQYF. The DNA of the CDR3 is TGCAGTGCTGATCCCCGGGACAGGGGTTACGAGCAGTACTTC.

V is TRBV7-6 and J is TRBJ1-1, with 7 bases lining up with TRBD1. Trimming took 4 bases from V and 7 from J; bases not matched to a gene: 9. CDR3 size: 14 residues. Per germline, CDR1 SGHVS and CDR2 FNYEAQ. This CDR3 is CASSSDRKGVEAFF. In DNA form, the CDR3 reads TGTGCCAGCAGCTCGGACAGGAAGGGGGTTGAAGCTTTCTTT.

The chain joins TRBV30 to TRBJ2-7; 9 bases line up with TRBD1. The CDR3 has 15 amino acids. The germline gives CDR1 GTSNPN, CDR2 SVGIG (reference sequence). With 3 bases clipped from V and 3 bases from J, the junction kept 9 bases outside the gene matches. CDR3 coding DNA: TGTGCCTGGAGCCCACCCGGGACAGGGATCTACGAGCAGTACTTC. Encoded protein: CAWSPPGTGIYEQYF.

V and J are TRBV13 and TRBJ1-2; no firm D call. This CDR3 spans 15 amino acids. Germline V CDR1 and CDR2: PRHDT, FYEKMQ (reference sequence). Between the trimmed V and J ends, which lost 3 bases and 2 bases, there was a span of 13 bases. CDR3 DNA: TGTGCCAGCAGCTTTAAGGGAGGAGGAAACTATGGCTACACCTTC. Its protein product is CASSFKGGGNYGYTF.

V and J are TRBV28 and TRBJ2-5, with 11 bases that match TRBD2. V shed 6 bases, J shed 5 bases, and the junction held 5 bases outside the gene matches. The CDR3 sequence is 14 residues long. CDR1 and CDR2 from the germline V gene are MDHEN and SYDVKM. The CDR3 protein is CASRTSGSGETQYF. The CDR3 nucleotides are TGTGCCAGCAGAACTAGCGGGAGCGGGGAGACCCAGTACTTC.

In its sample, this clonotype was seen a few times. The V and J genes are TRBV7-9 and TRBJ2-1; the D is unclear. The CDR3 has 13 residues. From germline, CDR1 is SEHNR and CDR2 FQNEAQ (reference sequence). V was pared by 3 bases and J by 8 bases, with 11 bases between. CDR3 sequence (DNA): TGTGCCAGCAGCTTGTTAGCTTGGGATGAGCAGTTCTTC. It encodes CASSLLAWDEQFF.

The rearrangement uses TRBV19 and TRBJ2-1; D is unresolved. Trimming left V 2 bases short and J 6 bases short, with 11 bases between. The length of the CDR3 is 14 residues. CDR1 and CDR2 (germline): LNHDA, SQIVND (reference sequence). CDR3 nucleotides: TGTGCCAGTAGTATATCCCGACTCGGCAATGAGCAGTTCTTC. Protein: CASSISRLGNEQFF.

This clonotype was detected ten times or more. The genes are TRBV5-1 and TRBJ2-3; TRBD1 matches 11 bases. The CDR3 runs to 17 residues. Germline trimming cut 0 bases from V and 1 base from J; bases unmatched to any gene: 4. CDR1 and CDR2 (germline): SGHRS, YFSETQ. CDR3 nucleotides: TGCGCCAGCAGCTTGGCGGACAGGGGGCCCCGCACAGATACGCAGTATTTT. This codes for CASSLADRGPRTDTQYF.

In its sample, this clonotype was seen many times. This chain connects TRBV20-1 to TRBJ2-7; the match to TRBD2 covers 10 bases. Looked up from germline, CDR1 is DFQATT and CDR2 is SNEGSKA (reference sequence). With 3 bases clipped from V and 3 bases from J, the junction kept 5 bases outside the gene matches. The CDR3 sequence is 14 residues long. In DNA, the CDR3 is TGCAGTGCTAGTGGGCTAGCGGGAGACTACGAGCAGTACGTC. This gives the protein CSASGLAGDYEQYV.

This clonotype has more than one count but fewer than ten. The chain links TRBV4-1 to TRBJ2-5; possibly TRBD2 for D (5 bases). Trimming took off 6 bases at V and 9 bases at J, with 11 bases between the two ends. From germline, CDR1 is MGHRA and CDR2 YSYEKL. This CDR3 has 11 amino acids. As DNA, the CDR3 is TGCGCCAGCAGGCTGGGGAGTGCCCAGTACTTC. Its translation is CASRLGSAQYF.

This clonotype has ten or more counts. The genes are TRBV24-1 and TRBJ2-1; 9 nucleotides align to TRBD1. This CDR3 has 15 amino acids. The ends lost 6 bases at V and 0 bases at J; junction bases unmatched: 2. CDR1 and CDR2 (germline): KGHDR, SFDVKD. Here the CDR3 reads CATSRTGDSYNEQFF. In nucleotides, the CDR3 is TGTGCCACCAGTCGGACAGGGGACTCCTACAATGAGCAGTTCTTC.

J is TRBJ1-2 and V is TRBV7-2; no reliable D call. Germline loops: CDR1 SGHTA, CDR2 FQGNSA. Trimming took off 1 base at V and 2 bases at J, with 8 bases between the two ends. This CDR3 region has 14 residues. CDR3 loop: CASSLDPPNYGYTF. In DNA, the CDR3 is TGTGCCAGCAGCTTAGATCCTCCAAACTATGGCTACACCTTC.

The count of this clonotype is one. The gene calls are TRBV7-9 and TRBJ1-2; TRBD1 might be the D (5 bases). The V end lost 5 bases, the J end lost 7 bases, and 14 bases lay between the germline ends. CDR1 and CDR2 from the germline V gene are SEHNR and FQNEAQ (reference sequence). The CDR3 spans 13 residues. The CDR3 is CASSGLGRAGYTF. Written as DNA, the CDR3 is TGTGCCAGCAGCGGCCTTGGCAGGGCTGGCTACACCTTC. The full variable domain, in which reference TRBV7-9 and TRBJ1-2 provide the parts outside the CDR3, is DTGVSQNPRHKITKRGQNVTFRCDPISEHNRLYWYRQTLGQGPEFLTYFQNEAQLEKSRLLSDRFSAERPKGSFSTLEIQRTEQGDSAMYLCASSGLGRAGYTFGSGTRLTVV.

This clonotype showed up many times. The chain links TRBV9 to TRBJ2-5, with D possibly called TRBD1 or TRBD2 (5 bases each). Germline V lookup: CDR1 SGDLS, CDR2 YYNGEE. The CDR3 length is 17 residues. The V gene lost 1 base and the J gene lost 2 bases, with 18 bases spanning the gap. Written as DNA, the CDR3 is TGTGCCAGCAGCGTACCGGTACCGGGACGAACACAAGAGACCCAGTACTTC. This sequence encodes CASSVPVPGRTQETQYF. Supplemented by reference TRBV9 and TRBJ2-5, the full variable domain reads DSGVTQTPKHLITATGQRVTLRCSPRSGDLSVYWYQQSLDQGLQFLIQYYNGEERAKGNILERFSAQQFPDLHSELNLSSLELGDSALYFCASSVPVPGRTQETQYFGPGTRLLVL.

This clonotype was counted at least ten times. As DNA, the CDR3 is TGTGCCAGCAGCTTATATAGACAGGGAGGCAATCAGCCCCAGCATTTT. Its translation: CASSLYRQGGNQPQHF. This sequence joins TRBV7-8 and TRBJ1-5; 7 nucleotides agree with TRBD1. This CDR3 is 16 amino acids long. Germline values: CDR1 SGHVS, CDR2 FQNEAQ. The V and J ends lost 2 bases and 2 bases, in that order; junction bases with no gene match: 6.

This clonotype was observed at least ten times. The CDR3 loop is CASTRTGLNTEAFF. As DNA, the CDR3 is TGTGCCAGCACCCGAACAGGGTTGAACACTGAAGCTTTCTTT. The J gene is TRBJ1-1, the V gene TRBV3-1; a weak D match, TRBD1 (6 bases). CDR1 is LGHDT and CDR2 is YNNKEL in the germline V gene (reference sequence). Trimming took off 7 bases at V and 0 bases at J, with 12 bases between the two ends. This CDR3 is built from 14 residues.